This T cell receptor (beta chain) was observed in a study of Tregs in tolerant kidney transplant recipients. Using immunoSEQ multiplex PCR, the repertoire was profiled, and TCRdb retains in-frame clones only, with some absent. There are around 98,000 clones in the sample; over 85% occur only once, and 0.35% to 0.55% lies in the top ten. This TCR derives from a human donor who received a combined kidney and bone marrow transplant. The specimen was CD4+ T cells from blood, collected before the transplant.

The CDR3 nucleotides are TGTGCCAGCCGACTAGCGGGAGTTAATGAGCAGTTCTTC. It encodes CASRLAGVNEQFF. The chain combines TRBV18 with TRBJ2-1; 12 bases are a match to TRBD2. The CDR3 spans 13 residues. Germline values: CDR1 KGHSH, CDR2 LQKENI. V gave up 8 bases and J gave up 7 bases; unmatched junction bases: 3.